This T cell receptor beta chain was recovered during a study of shared clonotypes between healthy human individuals. Only in-frame clones appear in the TCRdb table, and some are missing; sequencing was by immunoSEQ multiplex PCR. The sample gives over a million clones, roughly 74% of which show up once; under 0.8% is in the top ten. The sequencing sample was made of memory CD4+ T cells from PBMCs. Subset of the sample: CD45RA-negative fraction. This receptor was taken from a young man in good health. Some clones in this sample may be carry-over from other donors' samples.

CDR3 in DNA: TGTGCCAGCAGAAAGGACCCTAAAGTCACAGATACGCAGTATTTT. This gives the protein CASRKDPKVTDTQYF. The gene calls are TRBV2 and TRBJ2-3; D gene unclear. Trimming shortened V by 6 bases and J by 2 bases, and 15 bases separated the two germline ends. Germline-derived CDR1 and CDR2 are SNHLY and FYNNEI. CDR3 size: 15 residues. Full variable domain (outside the CDR3, taken from reference TRBV2 and TRBJ2-3): EPEVTQTPSHQVTQMGQEVILRCVPISNHLYFYWYRQILGQKVEFLVSFYNNEISEKSEIFDDQFSVERPDGSNFTLKIRSTKLEDSAMYFCASRKDPKVTDTQYFGPGTRLTVL.